These 21 T cell receptor beta chains originate from one sample sequenced in a study of identical twins. From the 5' RACE reads, TCRdb called clonotypes with MiXCR, one entry per CDR3 protein. The sample records 200,000 to 250,000 distinct CDR3 sequences, about 7.5% being singletons. The same data also went into a second study, on yellow fever vaccine responses in identical twins.

Sequencing used memory (CD45RO+) T cells sorted from blood. All receptors come from a young woman in good health.

Ten or more counts support this clonotype. The chain joins TRBV12-3 or TRBV12-4 to TRBJ2-3, with 10 positions matching TRBD2. V was clipped by 7 bases and J by 8 bases; unmatched bases: 15. The CDR3 spans 16 residues. The CDR3 DNA sequence: TGTGCCAGCACCGCTGGAGCGGGGGGGCCGAAGGGTACGCAGTATTTT. Translating gives CASTAGAGGPKGTQYF.

At least ten counts were recorded for this clonotype. The chain is built from TRBV7-2 and TRBJ1-5, with D unclear. CDR3 length: 15 residues. Germline V lookup: CDR1 SGHTA, CDR2 FQGNSA. V was pared by 1 base and J by 7 bases, with 14 bases between. CDR3 in DNA: TGTGCCAGCAGCTTAGGCTTCTCAAATGGCCAGCCCCAGCATTTT. Amino acid sequence: CASSLGFSNGQPQHF. The full variable domain, with the rest looked up from reference TRBV7-2 and TRBJ1-5, is GAGVSQSPSNKVTEKGKDVELRCDPISGHTALYWYRQSLGQGLEFLIYFQGNSAPDKSGLPSDRFSAERTGGSVSTLTIQRTQQEDSAVYLCASSLGFSNGQPQHFGDGTRLSIL.

A few counts support this clonotype. This chain joins TRBV5-1 and TRBJ2-1; D call uncertain. The CDR3 length is 17 residues. Trimming stripped 4 bases from V and 0 bases from J, with 17 bases between. From germline, CDR1 is SGHRS and CDR2 YFSETQ. CDR3 nucleotides: TGCGCCAGCAGCCTCGTATTGGACCGCTACTCCTACAATGAGCAGTTCTTC. Its translation is CASSLVLDRYSYNEQFF. The full variable domain, completed using reference TRBV5-1 and TRBJ2-1, is KAGVTQTPRYLIKTRGQQVTLSCSPISGHRSVSWYQQTPGQGLQFLFEYFSETQRNKGNFPGRFSGRQFSNSRSEMNVSTLELGDSALYLCASSLVLDRYSYNEQFFGPGTRLTVL.

This clonotype was seen a handful of times. This sequence joins TRBV3-1 and TRBJ2-3; 7 bases are shared with TRBD1. From germline, CDR1 is LGHDT and CDR2 YNNKEL (reference sequence). This CDR3 is built from 15 residues. The ends lost 4 bases at V and 0 bases at J; junction bases unmatched: 4. The CDR3 is CASSPRTGSTDTQYF. The CDR3 nucleotides read TGTGCCAGCAGCCCCCGGACAGGTAGCACAGATACGCAGTATTTT.

This clonotype was found once. A read error is possible here, since a much larger clone lies one base away. V gene TRBV21-1 combines with J gene TRBJ1-4; the table's TRBD1 call for D was not verified on the DNA. TRBV21-1 is designated a pseudogene. The CDR3 contains 18 residues. The CDR3 loop is CASSRAKGKGATNEKLFF. CDR3 coding DNA: TGTGCCAGCAGCCGCGCAAAGGGGAAGGGTGCAACTAATGAAAAACTGTTTTTT.

This clonotype occurred a few times. The rearrangement joins TRBV7-2 to TRBJ2-3; 8 positions agree with TRBD2. CDR3 length equals 13 residues. V shed 5 bases and J 9 bases; nucleotides not matched to a gene: 7. CDR1 is SGHTA and CDR2 is FQGNSA in the germline V gene. The CDR3 coding sequence is TGTGCCAGCAGCGTTAGCGGGGAGGGGACGCAGTATTTT. This encodes CASSVSGEGTQYF.

The chain joins TRBV10-3 to TRBJ2-7; the D is unclear. The CDR3 consists of 14 residues. V lost 0 bases and J lost 2, with 8 bases in between. Germline-derived CDR1 and CDR2 are ENHRY and SYGVKD. The CDR3 is CAISESAFPYEQYF. The CDR3 bases are TGTGCCATCAGTGAGTCCGCCTTCCCCTACGAGCAGTACTTC.

This clonotype has more than one count but fewer than ten. J is TRBJ1-1 and V is TRBV19; 8 nucleotides line up with TRBD1. Germline assignment: CDR1 LNHDA and CDR2 SQIVND (reference sequence). Trimming cost V 5 bases and J 2 bases; bases outside gene matches: 10. This CDR3 has 16 amino acids. The CDR3 region is CASSPLTGAGNTEAFF. CDR3 bases: TGTGCCAGTAGTCCCCTGACAGGGGCAGGAAACACTGAAGCTTTCTTT. Full variable domain (rest looked up from reference TRBV19 and TRBJ1-1): DGGITQSPKYLFRKEGQNVTLSCEQNLNHDAMYWYRQDPGQGLRLIYYSQIVNDFQKGDIAEGYSVSREKKESFPLTVTSAQKNPTAFYLCASSPLTGAGNTEAFFGQGTRLTVV.

The V call is TRBV20-1, the J call TRBJ2-6, with no clear D. This CDR3 spans 14 amino acids. The ends were cut back, 1 base at V and 0 bases at J, with 4 bases in the middle. In germline, CDR1 is DFQATT, CDR2 SNEGSKA (reference sequence). The CDR3 region has the DNA TGCAGTGCTAGAGGACACTCTGGGGCCAACGTCCTGACTTTC. Its translation: CSARGHSGANVLTF.

There are many counts of this clonotype. J is TRBJ2-2 and V is TRBV6-2 or TRBV6-3; D remains unclear. CDR3 length: 15 residues. Germline CDR1 reads MNHEY; CDR2 reads SVGEGT. Between the trimmed V and J ends, which lost 4 bases and 5 bases, there was a span of 14 bases. CDR3: CASSSRLQLTGELFF. The CDR3 nucleotides read TGTGCCAGCAGTTCGAGATTACAGTTAACCGGGGAGCTGTTTTTT.

The table lists this clonotype with a few counts. The genes are TRBV12-3 or TRBV12-4 and TRBJ2-1; 11 nucleotides agree with TRBD2. The length of the CDR3 is 15 residues. Trimming at V came to 6 bases and at J to 3 bases, leaving 4 bases not matched to a gene. DNA of the CDR3: TGTGCCAGCAGGTCGACTAGCGGGAACTACAATGAGCAGTTCTTC. Translation gives CASRSTSGNYNEQFF.

The table lists this clonotype with many counts. The chain is built from TRBV2 and TRBJ1-2, with TRBD1 matching 7 bases. V was pared by 7 bases and J by 6 bases, with 14 bases of the junction left unmatched. The CDR3 covers 15 residues. The germline V gene has CDR1 SNHLY and CDR2 FYNNEI. The CDR3 loop is CASIDYAQGLNGYTF. The CDR3, as DNA: TGTGCCAGCATCGATTACGCACAGGGGTTGAATGGCTACACCTTC.

This clonotype occurred a few times. This chain links TRBV2 with TRBJ1-5; D is uncertain. There are 15 residues in the CDR3. Germline lookup yields CDR1 SNHLY and CDR2 FYNNEI. Trimming pared 5 bases from V and 4 bases from J, leaving 15 bases between. CDR3 bases: TGTGCCAGCAGTCAAGGGAGGACGGGGAATCAGCCCCAGCATTTT. This sequence encodes CASSQGRTGNQPQHF. Full variable domain (remainder filled in from reference TRBV2 and TRBJ1-5): EPEVTQTPSHQVTQMGQEVILRCVPISNHLYFYWYRQILGQKVEFLVSFYNNEISEKSEIFDDQFSVERPDGSNFTLKIRSTKLEDSAMYFCASSQGRTGNQPQHFGDGTRLSIL.

This clonotype was seen more than once but under ten times. This sequence joins TRBV7-2 and TRBJ1-1; D is uncertain. The germline gives CDR1 SGHTA, CDR2 FQGNSA. Between the trimmed V and J ends, which lost 4 bases and 6 bases, there was a span of 9 bases. This CDR3 has 12 residues. CDR3 amino acids: CASSSGWPEAFF. The CDR3 DNA is TGTGCCAGCAGCTCCGGTTGGCCTGAAGCTTTCTTT.

This clonotype was detected a few times. The chain employs TRBV9 and TRBJ2-5, with 9 bases fitting TRBD2. The CDR3 has 15 residues. CDR1 is SGDLS, CDR2 YYNGEE, per germline. The trim removed 6 bases at V and 5 bases at J, leaving 11 bases unmatched. CDR3 loop: CASTKRAGGQETQYF. The CDR3 DNA follows: TGTGCCAGCACCAAACGAGCGGGGGGACAGGAGACCCAGTACTTC.

The sample holds many counts of this clonotype. The chain uses TRBV7-3 and TRBJ1-1; D is perhaps TRBD1 (5 bases). This CDR3 is built from 15 residues. With 0 bases removed from V and 11 bases from J, the gap between germline ends came to 19 bases. Germline CDR1 is SGHTA and CDR2 is FQGTGA. The CDR3 DNA reads TGTGCCAGCAGCTTAACATCGGGAGCAGGGAAGTTGGCTTTCTTT. Translated: CASSLTSGAGKLAFF.

The sample holds a few counts of this clonotype. This chain uses TRBV7-2 with TRBJ1-2, with 11 bases aligning to TRBD1. Trimming removed 5 bases from V and 5 bases from J; junction bases left unmatched: 7. There are 15 residues in the CDR3. Germline CDR1 reads SGHTA; CDR2 reads FQGNSA. The CDR3 coding sequence is TGTGCCAGCAGCACTGGACAGGGGGCGGTTTATGGCTACACCTTC. Its translation is CASSTGQGAVYGYTF.

The chain recombines TRBV2 with TRBJ2-7; weak D call: TRBD1 (7 bases). The V gene's germline CDR1 is SNHLY and CDR2 FYNNEI. The CDR3 is made up of 16 amino acids. V was trimmed by 1 base and J by 2 bases, leaving 15 bases between them. The CDR3 loop is CASSEGVDREAYEQYF. CDR3 nucleotides: TGTGCCAGCAGTGAAGGGGTTGACAGGGAGGCCTACGAGCAGTACTTC.

There are many counts of this clonotype. The DNA of the CDR3 is TGTGCCAGCAGCCAAGTACCGGGACAGACCCTGGTAGGCTACACCTTC. It yields the protein CASSQVPGQTLVGYTF. V and J are TRBV3-1 and TRBJ1-2; TRBD1 agrees at 7 bases. Germline V lookup: CDR1 LGHDT, CDR2 YNNKEL (reference sequence). Trimming took 1 base from V and 8 from J; bases not matched to a gene: 13. The CDR3 contains 16 residues.

This clonotype was picked up many times. This chain joins TRBV29-1 and TRBJ2-1; weak D call: TRBD1 (5 bases). Germline assignment: CDR1 SQVTM and CDR2 ANQGSEA. Trimming stripped 3 bases from V and 2 bases from J, with 8 bases between. The CDR3 length is 13 residues. The CDR3 nucleotides read TGCAGCGTTGACAGGGTACCCTACAATGAGCAGTTCTTC. Protein product: CSVDRVPYNEQFF.

This chain links TRBV5-1 with TRBJ1-6; D is ambiguous. The CDR3 runs 15 residues. CDR1 and CDR2 from the germline V gene are SGHRS and YFSETQ. The V and J ends lost 0 bases and 6 bases respectively, with 10 bases between them. Written as DNA, the CDR3 is TGCGCCAGCAGCTTGGGATCCTCAGCTAATTCACCCCTCCACTTT. This translates into CASSLGSSANSPLHF.